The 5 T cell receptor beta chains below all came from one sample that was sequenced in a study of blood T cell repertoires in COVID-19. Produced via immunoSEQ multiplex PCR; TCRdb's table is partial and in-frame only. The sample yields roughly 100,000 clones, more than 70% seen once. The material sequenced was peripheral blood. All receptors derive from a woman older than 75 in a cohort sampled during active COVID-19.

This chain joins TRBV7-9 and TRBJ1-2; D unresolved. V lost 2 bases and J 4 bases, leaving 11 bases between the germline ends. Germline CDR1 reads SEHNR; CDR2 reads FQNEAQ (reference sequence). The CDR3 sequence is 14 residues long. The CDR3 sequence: CASSLSLQTYGYTF. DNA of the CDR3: TGTGCCAGCAGCTTATCGTTACAGACCTATGGCTACACCTTC.

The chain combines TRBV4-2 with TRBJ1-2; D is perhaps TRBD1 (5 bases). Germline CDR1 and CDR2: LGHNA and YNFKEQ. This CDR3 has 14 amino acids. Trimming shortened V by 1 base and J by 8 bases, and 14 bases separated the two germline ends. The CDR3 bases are TGTGCCAGCAGCCAAGTGGGGGAGGGCACGGGCTACACCTTC. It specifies CASSQVGEGTGYTF.

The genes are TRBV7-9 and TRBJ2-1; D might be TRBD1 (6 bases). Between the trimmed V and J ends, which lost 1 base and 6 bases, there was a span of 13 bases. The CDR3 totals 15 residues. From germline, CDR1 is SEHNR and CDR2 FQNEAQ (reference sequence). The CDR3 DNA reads TGTGCCAGCAGCTTAGTCCGAGGGACATCCAATGAGCAGTTCTTC. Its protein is CASSLVRGTSNEQFF.

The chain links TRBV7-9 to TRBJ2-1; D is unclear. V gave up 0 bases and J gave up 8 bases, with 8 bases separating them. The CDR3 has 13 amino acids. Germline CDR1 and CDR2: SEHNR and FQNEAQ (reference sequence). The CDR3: CASSLAGLDEQFF. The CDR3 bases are TGTGCCAGCAGCTTAGCGGGCTTGGATGAGCAGTTCTTC.

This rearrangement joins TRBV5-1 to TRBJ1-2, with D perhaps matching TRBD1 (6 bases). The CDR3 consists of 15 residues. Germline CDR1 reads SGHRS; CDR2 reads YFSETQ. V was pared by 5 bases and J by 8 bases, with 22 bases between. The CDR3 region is CASSIGTTVSGGYTF. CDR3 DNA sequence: TGCGCCAGCAGTATAGGGACAACAGTATCTGGCGGCTACACCTTC.